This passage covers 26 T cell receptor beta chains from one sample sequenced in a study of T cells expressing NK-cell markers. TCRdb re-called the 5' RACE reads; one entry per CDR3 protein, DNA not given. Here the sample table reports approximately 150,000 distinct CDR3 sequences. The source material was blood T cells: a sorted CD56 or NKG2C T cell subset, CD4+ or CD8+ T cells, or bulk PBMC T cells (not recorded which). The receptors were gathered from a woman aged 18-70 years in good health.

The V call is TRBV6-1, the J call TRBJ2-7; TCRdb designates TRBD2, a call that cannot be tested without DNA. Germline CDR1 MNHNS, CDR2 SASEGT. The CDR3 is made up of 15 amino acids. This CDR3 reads CASRGLAGQNYEQYF.

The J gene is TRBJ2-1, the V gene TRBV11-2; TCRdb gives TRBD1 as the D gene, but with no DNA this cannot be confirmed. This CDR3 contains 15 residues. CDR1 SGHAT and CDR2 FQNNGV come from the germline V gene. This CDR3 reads CASSFPGQPYNEQFF. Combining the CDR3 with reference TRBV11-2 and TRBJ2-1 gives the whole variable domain EAGVAQSPRYKIIEKRQSVAFWCNPISGHATLYWYQQILGQGPKLLIQFQNNGVVDDSQLPKDRFSAERLKGVDSTLKIQPAKLEDSAVYLCASSFPGQPYNEQFFGPGTRLTVL.

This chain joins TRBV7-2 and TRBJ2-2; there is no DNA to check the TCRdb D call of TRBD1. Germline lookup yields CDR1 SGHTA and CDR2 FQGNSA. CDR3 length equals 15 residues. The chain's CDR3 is CASSLGGGNTGELFF.

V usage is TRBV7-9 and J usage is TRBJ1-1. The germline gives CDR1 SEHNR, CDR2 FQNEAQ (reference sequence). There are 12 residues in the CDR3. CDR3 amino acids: CASTVINTEAFF.

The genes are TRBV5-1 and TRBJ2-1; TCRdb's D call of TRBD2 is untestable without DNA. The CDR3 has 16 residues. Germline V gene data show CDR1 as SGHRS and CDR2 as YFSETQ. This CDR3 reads CASSPNGPYYYNEQFF.

The CDR3 sequence is CASSQDRGQPQHF. V gene TRBV3-1 combines with J gene TRBJ1-5; TCRdb returns TRBD1, unconfirmable since there is no DNA. The CDR3 is 13 amino acids. CDR1 LGHDT and CDR2 YNNKEL come from the germline V gene (reference sequence). Using reference TRBV3-1 and TRBJ1-5 for the parts outside the CDR3, the full variable domain is DTAVSQTPKYLVTQMGNDKSIKCEQNLGHDTMYWYKQDSKKFLKIMFSYNNKELIINETVPNRFSPKSPDKAHLNLHINSLELGDSAVYFCASSQDRGQPQHFGDGTRLSIL.

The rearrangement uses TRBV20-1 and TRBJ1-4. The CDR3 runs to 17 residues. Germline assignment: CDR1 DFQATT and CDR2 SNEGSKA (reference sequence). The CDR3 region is CSAREGLGSATNEKLFF.

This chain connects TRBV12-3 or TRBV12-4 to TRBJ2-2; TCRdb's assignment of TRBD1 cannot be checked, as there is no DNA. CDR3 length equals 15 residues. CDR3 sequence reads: CASRVTGSGTGELFF.

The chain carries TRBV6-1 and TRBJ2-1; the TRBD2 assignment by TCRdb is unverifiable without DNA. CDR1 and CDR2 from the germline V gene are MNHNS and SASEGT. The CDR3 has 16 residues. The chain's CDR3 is CASRAGEGHGNNEQFF.

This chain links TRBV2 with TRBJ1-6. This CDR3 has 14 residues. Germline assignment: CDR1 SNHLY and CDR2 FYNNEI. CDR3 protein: CASSVMGVDSPLHF.

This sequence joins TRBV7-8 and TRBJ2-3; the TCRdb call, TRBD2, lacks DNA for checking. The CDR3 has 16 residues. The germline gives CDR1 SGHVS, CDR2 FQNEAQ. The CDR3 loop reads CASSLGSLAVTDTQYF.

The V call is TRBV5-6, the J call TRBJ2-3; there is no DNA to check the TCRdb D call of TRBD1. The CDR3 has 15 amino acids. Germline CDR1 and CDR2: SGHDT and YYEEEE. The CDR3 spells CASSPTGWRTDTQYF.

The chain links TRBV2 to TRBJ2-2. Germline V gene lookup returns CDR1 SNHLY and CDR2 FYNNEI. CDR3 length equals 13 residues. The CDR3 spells CASRALNTGELFF.

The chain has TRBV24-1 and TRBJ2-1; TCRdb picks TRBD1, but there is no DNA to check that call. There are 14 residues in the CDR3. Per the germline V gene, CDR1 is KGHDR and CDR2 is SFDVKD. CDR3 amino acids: CATSERTSPHEQFF.

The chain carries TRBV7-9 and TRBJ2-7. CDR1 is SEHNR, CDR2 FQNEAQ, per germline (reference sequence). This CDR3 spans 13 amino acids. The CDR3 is CASSPPAGYEQYF.

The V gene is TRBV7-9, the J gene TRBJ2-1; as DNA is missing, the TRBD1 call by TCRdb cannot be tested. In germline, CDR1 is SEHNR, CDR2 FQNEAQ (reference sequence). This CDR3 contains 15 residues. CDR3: CASSSWTGINNEQFF.

The CDR3 protein is CAWSSQGPGEQYF. This chain uses TRBV30 with TRBJ2-7; lacking DNA, the TRBD1 call made by TCRdb goes unchecked. Germline loops: CDR1 GTSNPN, CDR2 SVGIG (reference sequence). This CDR3 spans 13 amino acids.

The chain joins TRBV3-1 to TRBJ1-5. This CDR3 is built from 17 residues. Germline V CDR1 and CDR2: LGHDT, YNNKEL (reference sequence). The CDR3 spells CASSQQSWTPNAQPQHF.

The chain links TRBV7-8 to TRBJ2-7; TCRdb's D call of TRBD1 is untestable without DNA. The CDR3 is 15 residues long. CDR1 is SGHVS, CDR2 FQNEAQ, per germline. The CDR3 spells CASSLDIFRAYEQYF.

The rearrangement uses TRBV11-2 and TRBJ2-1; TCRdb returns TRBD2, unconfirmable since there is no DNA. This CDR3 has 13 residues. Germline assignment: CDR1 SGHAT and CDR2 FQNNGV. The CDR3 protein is CASTEFAGNEQFF.

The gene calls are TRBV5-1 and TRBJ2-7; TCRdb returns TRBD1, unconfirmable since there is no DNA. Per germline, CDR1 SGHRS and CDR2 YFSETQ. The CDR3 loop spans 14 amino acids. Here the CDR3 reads CASSLTLGPYEQYF. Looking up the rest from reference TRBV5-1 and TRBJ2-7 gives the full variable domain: KAGVTQTPRYLIKTRGQQVTLSCSPISGHRSVSWYQQTPGQGLQFLFEYFSETQRNKGNFPGRFSGRQFSNSRSEMNVSTLELGDSALYLCASSLTLGPYEQYFGPGTRLTVT.

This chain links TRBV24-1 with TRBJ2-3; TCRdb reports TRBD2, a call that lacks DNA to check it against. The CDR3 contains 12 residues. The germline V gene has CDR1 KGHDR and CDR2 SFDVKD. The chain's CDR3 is CATSRGTHTQYF.

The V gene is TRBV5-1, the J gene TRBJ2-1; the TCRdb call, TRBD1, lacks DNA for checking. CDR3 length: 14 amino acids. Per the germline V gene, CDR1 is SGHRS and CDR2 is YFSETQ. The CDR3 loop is CASSLYRALDEQFF.

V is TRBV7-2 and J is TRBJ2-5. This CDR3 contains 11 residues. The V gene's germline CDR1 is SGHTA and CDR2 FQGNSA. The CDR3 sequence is CASSFVETQYF.

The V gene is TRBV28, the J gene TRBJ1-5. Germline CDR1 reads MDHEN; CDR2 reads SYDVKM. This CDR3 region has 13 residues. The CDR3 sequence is CASRLGWEQPQHF.

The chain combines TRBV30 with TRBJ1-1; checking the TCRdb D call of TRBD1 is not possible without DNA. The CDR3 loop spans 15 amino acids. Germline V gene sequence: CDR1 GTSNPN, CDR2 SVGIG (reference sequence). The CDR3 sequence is CAWSVPDRTNTEAFF.